The source of this TCR beta chain is a study of blood T cell repertoires in COVID-19. About the study: The samples span acute and convalescent COVID-19 from the United States, Italy and Spain. In each case, the material was cDNA or gDNA derived from T cells, B-cell-depleted T cells, or PBMCs.

Original analysis: From reference gene primer amplification, estimates of nucleated cell counts were derived. Here immunoSEQ multiplex PCR was the method, and the copy in TCRdb shows in-frame clones only, minus some. The V and J calls and clone size come from that table; D and trimming were worked out from the DNA. The sample yields 250,000 to 300,000 clones, about 88% seen once. Membership in each cohort depended on participant-reported clinical history. J lost 5 bases, V lost 6 bases, and 8 bases had no gene match. This CDR3 has 16 amino acids. CDR1 is SNHLY, CDR2 FYNNEI, per germline. The sequence came from a man aged 30-40 years with acute COVID-19. The chain has TRBV2 and TRBJ2-1, with 12 bases identical to TRBD2. The sequenced sample was PBMCs or T cells enriched from blood (not recorded which). In nucleotides, the CDR3 is TGTGCCAGCAGGTCCTGGACTAGCGGGATCCACAATGAGCAGTTCTTC. Amino acid sequence: CASRSWTSGIHNEQFF.